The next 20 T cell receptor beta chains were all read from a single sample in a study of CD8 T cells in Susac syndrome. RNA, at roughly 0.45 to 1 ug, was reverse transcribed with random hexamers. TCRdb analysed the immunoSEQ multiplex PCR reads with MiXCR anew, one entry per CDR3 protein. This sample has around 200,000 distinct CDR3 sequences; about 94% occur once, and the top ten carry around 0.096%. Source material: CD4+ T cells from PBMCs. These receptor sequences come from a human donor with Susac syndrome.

The CDR3 here is CASSQASGGSYEQYF. The CDR3 DNA follows: TGTGCCAGCAGCCAGGCCTCGGGCGGGTCCTACGAGCAGTACTTC. V is TRBV7-2 and J is TRBJ2-7, with D tentatively TRBD2 (5 bases). The V end was cut by 5 bases, the J end by 1 base, with 15 bases between. This CDR3 has 15 residues. Germline V gene lookup returns CDR1 SGHTA and CDR2 FQGNSA.

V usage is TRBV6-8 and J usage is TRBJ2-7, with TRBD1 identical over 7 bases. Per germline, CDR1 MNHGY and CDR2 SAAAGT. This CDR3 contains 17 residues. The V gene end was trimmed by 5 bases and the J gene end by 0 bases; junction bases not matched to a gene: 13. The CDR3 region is CASSRDRVGRTSYEQYF. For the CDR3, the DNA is TGTGCCAGCAGTCGTGACAGGGTTGGAAGGACCTCCTACGAGCAGTACTTC.

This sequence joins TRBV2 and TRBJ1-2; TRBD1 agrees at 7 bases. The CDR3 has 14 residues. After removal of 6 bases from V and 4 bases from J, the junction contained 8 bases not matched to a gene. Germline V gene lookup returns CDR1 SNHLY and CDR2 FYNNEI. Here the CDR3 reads CASSSGDSFYGYTF. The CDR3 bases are TGTGCCAGCAGCTCGGGGGACAGCTTCTATGGCTACACCTTC. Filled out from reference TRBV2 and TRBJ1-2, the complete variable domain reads EPEVTQTPSHQVTQMGQEVILRCVPISNHLYFYWYRQILGQKVEFLVSFYNNEISEKSEIFDDQFSVERPDGSNFTLKIRSTKLEDSAMYFCASSSGDSFYGYTFGSGTRLTVV.

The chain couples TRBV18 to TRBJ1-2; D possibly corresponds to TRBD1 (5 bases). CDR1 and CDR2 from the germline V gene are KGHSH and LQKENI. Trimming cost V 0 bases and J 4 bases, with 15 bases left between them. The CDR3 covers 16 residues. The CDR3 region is CASSPPNQGESYGYTF. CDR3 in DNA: TGTGCCAGCTCACCACCGAACCAGGGAGAGAGCTATGGCTACACCTTC.

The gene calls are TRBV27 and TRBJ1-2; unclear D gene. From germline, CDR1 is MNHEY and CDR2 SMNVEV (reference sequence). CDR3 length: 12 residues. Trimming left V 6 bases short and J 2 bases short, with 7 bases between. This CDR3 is CASRNQNYGYTF. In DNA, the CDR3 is TGTGCCAGCAGAAACCAGAACTATGGCTACACCTTC.

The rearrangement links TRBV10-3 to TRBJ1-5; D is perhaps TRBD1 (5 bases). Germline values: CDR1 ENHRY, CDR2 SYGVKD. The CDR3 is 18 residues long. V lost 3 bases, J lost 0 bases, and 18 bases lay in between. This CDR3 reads CAISERLPGGISNQPQHF. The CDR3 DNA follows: TGTGCCATCAGTGAAAGGTTACCCGGGGGGATTAGCAATCAGCCCCAGCATTTT.

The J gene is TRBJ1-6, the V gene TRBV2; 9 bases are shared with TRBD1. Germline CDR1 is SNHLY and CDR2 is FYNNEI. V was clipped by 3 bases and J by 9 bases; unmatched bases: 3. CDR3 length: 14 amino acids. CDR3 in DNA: TGTGCCAGCAGTGAGGGACAGGGAAGTTCACCCCTCCACTTT. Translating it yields CASSEGQGSSPLHF.

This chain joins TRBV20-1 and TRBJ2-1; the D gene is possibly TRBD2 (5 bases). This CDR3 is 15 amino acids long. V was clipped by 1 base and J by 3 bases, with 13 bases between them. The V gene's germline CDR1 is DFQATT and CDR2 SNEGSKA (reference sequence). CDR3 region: CSARAGRSGYNEQFF. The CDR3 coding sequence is TGCAGTGCTAGAGCGGGCAGAAGCGGCTACAATGAGCAGTTCTTC.

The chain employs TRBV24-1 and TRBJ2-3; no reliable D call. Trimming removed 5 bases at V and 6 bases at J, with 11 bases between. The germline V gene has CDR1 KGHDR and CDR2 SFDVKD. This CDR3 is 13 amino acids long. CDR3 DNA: TGTGCCACCAGTGCCTTGGTCTCTGATACGCAGTATTTT. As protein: CATSALVSDTQYF.

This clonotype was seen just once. CDR3 DNA sequence: TGCAGTGCTAGACCAGGGGAGACCCAGTACTTC. As protein: CSARPGETQYF. V is TRBV20-1 and J is TRBJ2-5; D possibly corresponds to TRBD1 (5 bases). Germline CDR1 and CDR2: DFQATT and SNEGSKA (reference sequence). V was cut by 2 bases and J by 5 bases, with 6 bases left in between. The CDR3 is 11 amino acids.

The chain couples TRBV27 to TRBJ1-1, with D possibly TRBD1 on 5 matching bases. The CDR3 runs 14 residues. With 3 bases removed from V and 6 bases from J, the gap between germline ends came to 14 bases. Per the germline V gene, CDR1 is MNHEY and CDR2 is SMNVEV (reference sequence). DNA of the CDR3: TGTGCCAGCAGTTTCAGGGTTTCGGGTTCTGAAGCTTTCTTT. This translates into CASSFRVSGSEAFF.

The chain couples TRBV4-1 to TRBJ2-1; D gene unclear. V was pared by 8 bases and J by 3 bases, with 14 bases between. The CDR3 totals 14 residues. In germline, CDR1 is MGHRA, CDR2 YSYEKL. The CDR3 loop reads CASGIGLRYNEQFF. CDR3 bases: TGCGCCAGCGGGATTGGGCTACGCTACAATGAGCAGTTCTTC.

The CDR3 protein is CASSAGTGDYEQYF. CDR3 DNA: TGTGCCAGCTCAGCCGGGACAGGGGACTACGAGCAGTACTTC. This rearrangement joins TRBV18 to TRBJ2-7; TRBD1 aligns across 10 bases. Germline values: CDR1 KGHSH, CDR2 LQKENI. J gave up 3 bases and V 5 bases, and 4 bases lay outside the gene matches. The CDR3 contains 14 residues.

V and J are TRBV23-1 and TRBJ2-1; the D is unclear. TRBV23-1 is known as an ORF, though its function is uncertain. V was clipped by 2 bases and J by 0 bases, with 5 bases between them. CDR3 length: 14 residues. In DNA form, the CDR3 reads TGCGCCAGCAGTCAAGCAGTCTCCTACAATGAGCAGTTCTTC. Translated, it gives CASSQAVSYNEQFF.

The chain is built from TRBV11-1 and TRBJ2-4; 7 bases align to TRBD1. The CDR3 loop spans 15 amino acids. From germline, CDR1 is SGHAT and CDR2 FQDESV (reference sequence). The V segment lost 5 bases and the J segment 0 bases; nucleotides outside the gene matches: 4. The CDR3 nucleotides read TGTGCCAGCAGCCAACAGGGGTTAGCCAAAAACATTCAGTACTTC. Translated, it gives CASSQQGLAKNIQYF.

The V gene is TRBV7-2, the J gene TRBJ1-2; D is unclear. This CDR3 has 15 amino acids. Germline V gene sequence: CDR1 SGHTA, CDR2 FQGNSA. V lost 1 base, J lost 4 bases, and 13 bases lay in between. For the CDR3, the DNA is TGTGCCAGCAGCTTAGGCGCAGCCTATTCCTATGGCTACACCTTC. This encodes CASSLGAAYSYGYTF.

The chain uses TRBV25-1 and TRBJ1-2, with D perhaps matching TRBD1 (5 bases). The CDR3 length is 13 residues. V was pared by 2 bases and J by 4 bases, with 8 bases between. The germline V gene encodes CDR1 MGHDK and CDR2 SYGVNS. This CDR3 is CASSEPQGYGYTF. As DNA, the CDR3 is TGTGCCAGCAGTGAACCGCAGGGCTATGGCTACACCTTC.

CDR3 DNA sequence: TGTGCCAGCACTGACAGCATCTACGAGCAGTACTTC. Its translation is CASTDSIYEQYF. This rearrangement joins TRBV6-6 to TRBJ2-7, with a possible D match to TRBD1 (5 bases). V lost 7 bases and J 3 bases, leaving 10 bases between the germline ends. The length of the CDR3 is 12 residues. CDR1 is MNHNY and CDR2 is SVGAGI in the germline V gene (reference sequence).

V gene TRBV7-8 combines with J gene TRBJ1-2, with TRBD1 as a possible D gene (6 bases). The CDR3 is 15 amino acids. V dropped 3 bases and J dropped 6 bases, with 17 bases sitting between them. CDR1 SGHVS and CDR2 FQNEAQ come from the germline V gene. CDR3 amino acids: CASSFVTGPPHGYTF. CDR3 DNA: TGTGCCAGCAGCTTCGTCACAGGGCCACCACATGGCTACACCTTC. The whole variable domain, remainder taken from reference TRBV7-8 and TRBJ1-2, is GAGVSQSPRYKVAKRGQDVALRCDPISGHVSLFWYQQALGQGPEFLTYFQNEAQLDKSGLPSDRFFAERPEGSVSTLKIQRTQQEDSAVYLCASSFVTGPPHGYTFGSGTRLTVV.

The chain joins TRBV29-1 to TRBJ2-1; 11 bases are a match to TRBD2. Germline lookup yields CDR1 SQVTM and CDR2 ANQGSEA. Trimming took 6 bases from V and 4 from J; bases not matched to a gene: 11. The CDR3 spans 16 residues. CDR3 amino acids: CSVPPGLAGGYNEQFF. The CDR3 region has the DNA TGCAGCGTCCCCCCTGGGTTAGCGGGGGGGTACAATGAGCAGTTCTTC.